This T cell receptor (beta chain) was sequenced during a study of CD8+ T cells in alopecia areata. General study results and limits: Scalp samples also contribute reads from the resident alphabeta T cells found in normal skin. Mouse data revealed clearer TCR sharing than patient data did, a gap possibly tied to HLA. Compared with normal scalp, lesional scalp had higher clonality and more expanded CD8+ clones.

Sorting separated CD4+ and CD8+ T cells out of PBMCs. RNA extraction and reverse transcription yielded cDNA as sequencing template. TCRdb's copy holds only in-frame clones and misses some; the assay was immunoSEQ multiplex PCR. Among roughly 150,000 clones, 55% were seen once, and the ten largest hold over 4%. Looked up from germline, CDR1 is SQVTM and CDR2 is ANQGSEA. V was pared by 4 bases and J by 1 base, with 7 bases between. The CDR3 covers 13 residues. Concerning this clone: Its cognate antigen is unknown.

This clonotype was sampled from a human donor in good health. Input material: CD4+ T cells sorted from blood. The chain couples TRBV29-1 to TRBJ2-2; D is ambiguous. CDR3 DNA: TGCAGCGTTGGCCCTCGGAACACCGGGGAGCTGTTTTTT. It yields the protein CSVGPRNTGELFF.